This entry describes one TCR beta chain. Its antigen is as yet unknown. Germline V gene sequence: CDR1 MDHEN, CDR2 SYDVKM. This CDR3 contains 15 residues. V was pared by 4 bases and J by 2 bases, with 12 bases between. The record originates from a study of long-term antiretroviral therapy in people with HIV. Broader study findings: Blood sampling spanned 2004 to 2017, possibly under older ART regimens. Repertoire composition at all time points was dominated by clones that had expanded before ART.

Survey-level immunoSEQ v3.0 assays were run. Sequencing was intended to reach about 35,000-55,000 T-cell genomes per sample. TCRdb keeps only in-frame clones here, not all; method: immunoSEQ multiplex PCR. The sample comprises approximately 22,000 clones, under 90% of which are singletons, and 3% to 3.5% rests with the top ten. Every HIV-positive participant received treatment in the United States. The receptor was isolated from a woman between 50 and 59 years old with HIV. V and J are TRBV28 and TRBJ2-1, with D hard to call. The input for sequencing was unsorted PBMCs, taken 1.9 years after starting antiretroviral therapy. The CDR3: CASSSGEAAYNEQFF. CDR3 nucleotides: TGTGCCAGCAGTTCTGGGGAAGCCGCCTACAATGAGCAGTTCTTC. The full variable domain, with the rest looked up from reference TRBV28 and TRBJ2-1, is DVKVTQSSRYLVKRTGEKVFLECVQDMDHENMFWYRQDPGLGLRLIYFSYDVKMKEKGDIPEGYSVSREKKERFSLILESASTNQTSMYLCASSSGEAAYNEQFFGPGTRLTVL.